What follows are 26 T cell receptor beta chains derived from one specimen sequenced in a study of T cell repertoires in cytomegalovirus infection. What these receptors recognize is not known. TCRdb independently ran MiXCR on the reads; one entry per CDR3 protein. Among tens of thousands of distinct CDR3 sequences, roughly 20% were seen once, and the ten largest hold about 90%. The sequences come from CD8+ T cells from cultured PBMCs, collected from culture after CMV antigen stimulation. All receptors derive from a human donor in good health (CMV status not recorded). Some clones in this sample may be carry-over from other donors' samples.

The chain links TRBV7-9 to TRBJ1-1, with D perhaps matching TRBD1 (5 bases). Deletions cut 5 bases from V and 1 base from J, with 8 bases between. Germline lookup yields CDR1 SEHNR and CDR2 FQNEAQ (reference sequence). The CDR3 loop spans 13 amino acids. CDR3 sequence (DNA): TGTGCCAGCAGCCGGGACGGGAACACTGAAGCTTTCTTT. Translation gives CASSRDGNTEAFF.

This clonotype occurred a few times. The rearrangement joins TRBV7-8 to TRBJ2-1, with 9 nucleotides matching TRBD1. Germline loops: CDR1 SGHVS, CDR2 FQNEAQ. Unmatched junction bases numbered 10, after V lost 2 bases and J lost 5 bases. The CDR3 runs to 17 residues. The CDR3 coding sequence is TGTGCCAGCAGCTTAACGCCCAGCGGGACAGGGCACAATGAGCAGTTCTTC. Its protein is CASSLTPSGTGHNEQFF.

The J gene is TRBJ2-7, the V gene TRBV27, with D tentatively TRBD1 (6 bases). The germline gives CDR1 MNHEY, CDR2 SMNVEV (reference sequence). The V gene lost 6 bases and the J gene lost 3 bases, with 15 bases spanning the gap. The CDR3 covers 14 residues. In DNA form, the CDR3 reads TGTGCCAGCAGCTTTGACGGGACACTCTACGAGCAGTACTTC. It is translated as CASSFDGTLYEQYF.

This chain links TRBV5-4 with TRBJ2-2; D uncertain. V was pared by 0 bases and J by 2 bases, with 5 bases between. This CDR3 has 14 amino acids. CDR1 is SGHNT and CDR2 is YYREEE in the germline V gene (reference sequence). The CDR3 region has the DNA TGTGCCAGCAGCTTGGAGCCAAACACCGGGGAGCTGTTTTTT. This translates into CASSLEPNTGELFF.

This sequence joins TRBV7-2 and TRBJ2-5; D unresolved. From germline, CDR1 is SGHTA and CDR2 FQGNSA. V lost 1 base, J lost 4 bases, and 10 bases lay in between. The CDR3 covers 14 residues. The CDR3 here is CASSLVRGRETQYF. The CDR3 DNA reads as TGTGCCAGCAGCTTAGTTCGTGGTCGAGAGACCCAGTACTTC.

This clonotype was recorded a few times. V and J are TRBV7-6 and TRBJ2-1, with D unresolved. CDR3 length equals 15 residues. Trimming took 3 bases from V and 2 from J, leaving 11 bases between them. The germline gives CDR1 SGHVS, CDR2 FNYEAQ. The CDR3 DNA sequence: TGTGCCAGCAGCTTTGGGTCTTACGCCTACAATGAGCAGTTCTTC. Translated, it gives CASSFGSYAYNEQFF. The full variable domain, its missing parts supplied by reference TRBV7-6 and TRBJ2-1, is GAGVSQSPRYKVTKRGQDVALRCDPISGHVSLYWYRQALGQGPEFLTYFNYEAQQDKSGLPNDRFSAERPEGSISTLTIQRTEQRDSAMYRCASSFGSYAYNEQFFGPGTRLTVL.

The chain has TRBV12-3 or TRBV12-4 and TRBJ1-1, with D unresolved. The V and J ends lost 3 bases and 1 base respectively, with 12 bases between them. The CDR3 has 15 residues. CDR3 region: CASSFAGIGNTEAFF. CDR3 DNA: TGTGCCAGCAGTTTCGCGGGGATAGGGAACACTGAAGCTTTCTTT.

The chain couples TRBV27 to TRBJ2-2; D remains unclear. The CDR3 runs to 11 residues. The V gene's germline CDR1 is MNHEY and CDR2 SMNVEV (reference sequence). V lost 1 base, J lost 7 bases, and 1 base lay in between. CDR3 bases: TGTGCCAGCAGTTTATTCGGGGAGCTGTTTTTT. Translation gives CASSLFGELFF.

The genes are TRBV28 and TRBJ1-6; 10 bases fit TRBD1. Germline trimming cut 3 bases from V and 10 bases from J; bases unmatched to any gene: 0. The germline V gene encodes CDR1 MDHEN and CDR2 SYDVKM. The CDR3 is made up of 13 amino acids. CDR3 amino acids: CASSLTGGSPLHF. The CDR3 nucleotides read TGTGCCAGCAGTTTGACAGGGGGCTCACCCCTCCACTTT. Full variable domain (missing parts from reference TRBV28 and TRBJ1-6): DVKVTQSSRYLVKRTGEKVFLECVQDMDHENMFWYRQDPGLGLRLIYFSYDVKMKEKGDIPEGYSVSREKKERFSLILESASTNQTSMYLCASSLTGGSPLHFGNGTRLTVT.

Only a few counts were recorded for this clonotype. The J gene is TRBJ1-2, the V gene TRBV4-3, with D unresolved. In germline, CDR1 is LGHNA, CDR2 YSLEER. The CDR3 length is 15 residues. The V end was cut by 0 bases, the J end by 1 base, with 9 bases between. The CDR3 reads CASSQDRVLNYGYTF. In nucleotides, the CDR3 is TGCGCCAGCAGCCAAGACCGGGTCCTTAACTATGGCTACACCTTC.

This clonotype has just a few counts. CDR3 in DNA: TGTGCCAGCAGTCCGGACAGGACTTATGGCTACACCTTC. Protein sequence: CASSPDRTYGYTF. The chain couples TRBV28 to TRBJ1-2; 7 bases are shared with TRBD1. The CDR3 has 13 residues. Germline CDR1 MDHEN, CDR2 SYDVKM. J gave up 5 bases and V 5 bases, and 5 bases lay outside the gene matches.

The table lists this clonotype with a few counts. The V and J genes are TRBV6-2 or TRBV6-3 and TRBJ1-1; D not certain. The V gene's germline CDR1 is MNHEY and CDR2 SVGEGT. The CDR3 has 13 residues. The ends were cut back, 0 bases at V and 5 bases at J, with 7 bases in the middle. The CDR3, as DNA: TGTGCCAGCAGTTACTCGAGTCTGACTGAAGCTTTCTTT. The encoded protein is CASSYSSLTEAFF.

This clonotype was seen a few times. The chain joins TRBV7-2 to TRBJ2-1, with 11 bases matching TRBD2. Trimming removed 6 bases from V and 9 bases from J; junction bases left unmatched: 16. Germline CDR1 and CDR2: SGHTA and FQGNSA. The CDR3 runs to 17 residues. The CDR3 region is CASRTELAGGLQGEQFF. The CDR3 DNA is TGTGCCAGCAGAACGGAATTAGCGGGAGGGCTACAGGGTGAGCAGTTCTTC.

This chain uses TRBV7-8 with TRBJ2-7; D is perhaps TRBD1 (6 bases). V was trimmed by 5 bases and J by 5 bases, leaving 10 bases between them. The length of the CDR3 is 12 residues. Germline loops: CDR1 SGHVS, CDR2 FQNEAQ. The CDR3 loop reads CASSIAGDEQYF. The CDR3 DNA follows: TGTGCCAGCAGCATCGCAGGGGACGAGCAGTACTTC.

There are a few counts of this clonotype. The gene calls are TRBV11-2 and TRBJ2-5; 11 nucleotides match TRBD2. This CDR3 is built from 18 residues. Trimming removed 5 bases from V and 1 base from J; junction bases left unmatched: 12. Per the germline V gene, CDR1 is SGHAT and CDR2 is FQNNGV. This CDR3 is CASSDRTTSGAFQETQYF. CDR3 in DNA: TGTGCCAGCAGCGACCGTACGACTAGCGGGGCCTTCCAAGAGACCCAGTACTTC.

The sample holds a few counts of this clonotype. The chain couples TRBV7-8 to TRBJ1-1; TRBD1 agrees at 7 bases. Germline CDR1 is SGHVS and CDR2 is FQNEAQ. V trimming: 1 base; J trimming: 2 bases; junction bases outside the gene matches: 7. The CDR3 totals 16 residues. The CDR3 reads CASSLGFRGANTEAFF. CDR3 sequence (DNA): TGTGCCAGCAGCTTAGGGTTCAGGGGGGCCAACACTGAAGCTTTCTTT.

This clonotype has only a few counts. CDR3 sequence reads: CASSQVGDSSYEQYF. CDR3 nucleotides: TGTGCCAGCAGCCAAGTCGGAGACAGCTCCTACGAGCAGTACTTC. The chain couples TRBV4-2 to TRBJ2-7; a possible D gene is TRBD1 (5 bases). The CDR3 is 15 residues long. Germline assignment: CDR1 LGHNA and CDR2 YNFKEQ. V shed 1 base and J shed 0 bases, with 10 bases lying between them.

The rearrangement joins TRBV12-3 or TRBV12-4 to TRBJ1-5; TRBD1 agrees at 9 bases. CDR3 length: 17 amino acids. The J segment lost 7 bases and the V segment lost 2 bases, leaving 12 bases of the junction unmatched. The CDR3 loop is CASSLSSNRGLGQPQHF. DNA for the CDR3: TGTGCCAGCAGTTTAAGTTCGAACAGGGGGCTGGGGCAGCCCCAGCATTTT.

This chain connects TRBV7-6 to TRBJ2-5; 8 bases line up with TRBD1. V gave up 1 base and J gave up 2 bases; unmatched junction bases: 3. CDR1 and CDR2 from the germline V gene are SGHVS and FNYEAQ. The CDR3 covers 15 residues. The CDR3 nucleotides are TGTGCCAGCAGCTTAGGATGGACAGGGCAAGAGACCCAGTACTTC. It yields the protein CASSLGWTGQETQYF.

Points on this clonotype: A read error may produce the germline difference seen at one junction end. The gene calls are TRBV5-5 and TRBJ1-5; D perhaps matches TRBD1 (5 bases). In germline, CDR1 is SGHKS, CDR2 YYEKEE (reference sequence). The CDR3 extends over 14 amino acids. The CDR3 nucleotides read TGTGCCAGCAGTTTGGAGCTGGGGGTCCAGCCCCAGCATTTT. It is translated as CASSLELGVQPQHF.

This clonotype was recorded a few times. The J gene is TRBJ2-5, the V gene TRBV2, with 9 bases identical to TRBD1. There are 14 residues in the CDR3. V lost 3 bases and J lost 5; bases outside the gene matches: 4. CDR1 SNHLY and CDR2 FYNNEI come from the germline V gene. CDR3 DNA sequence: TGTGCCAGCAGTGAGGGGGACAGGGCCGAGACCCAGTACTTC. Translating it yields CASSEGDRAETQYF.

In its sample, this clonotype was seen once. A much larger clone lies a single base off, so this may be a read error. The chain combines TRBV2 with TRBJ2-7; D might be TRBD1 (5 bases). Trimming took 10 bases from V and 3 from J, leaving 13 bases between them. Germline V CDR1 and CDR2: SNHLY, FYNNEI. CDR3 size: 12 residues. In DNA form, the CDR3 reads TGTGCCACAGGAGAAGGGGTCTACGAGCAGTACTTC. Translated, it gives CATGEGVYEQYF.

This clonotype appeared a few times. The chain combines TRBV7-2 with TRBJ2-1; 10 bases map to TRBD2. This CDR3 has 14 residues. Germline CDR1 reads SGHTA; CDR2 reads FQGNSA. The J segment lost 8 bases and the V segment lost 11 bases, leaving 12 bases of the junction unmatched. CDR3 residues: CAVLGTSVKYEQFF. The CDR3 region has the DNA TGTGCCGTCTTGGGGACTAGCGTCAAGTATGAGCAGTTCTTC.

The gene calls are TRBV19 and TRBJ2-1; TRBD1 or TRBD2 may be the D gene (6 bases each). This CDR3 is 14 amino acids long. CDR1 LNHDA and CDR2 SQIVND come from the germline V gene (reference sequence). V lost 10 bases and J 3 bases, leaving 16 bases between the germline ends. The CDR3 coding sequence is TGTGCCACCGAGGGGGGTGAAGTCTACAATGAGCAGTTCTTC. Protein product: CATEGGEVYNEQFF.

The V and J genes are TRBV11-2 and TRBJ1-3; 7 bases agree with TRBD1. Germline V CDR1 and CDR2: SGHAT, FQNNGV. This CDR3 is 21 amino acids long. V gave up 1 base and J gave up 8 bases; unmatched junction bases: 26. In DNA form, the CDR3 reads TGTGCCAGCAGCTTAGTTCTTGCTCCGTCCGGGACAGACGAACCAAGAGACACCATATATTTT. Translating gives CASSLVLAPSGTDEPRDTIYF.

This clonotype was observed a handful of times. V gene TRBV7-2 combines with J gene TRBJ2-1; D is possibly TRBD2 (5 bases). Germline V gene sequence: CDR1 SGHTA, CDR2 FQGNSA. CDR3 length: 15 residues. V was shortened by 0 bases and J by 4 bases, with 10 bases between the two germline ends. The CDR3 DNA reads as TGTGCCAGCAGCTTAGCGCAAAGGGAGTACAATGAGCAGTTCTTC. Residues: CASSLAQREYNEQFF.